This section outlines one T cell receptor beta chain sequence together with its context. This clonotype was picked up many times. Its antigen is unknown. The input lacks base qualities; no much larger clone sits a single base away. Set within a cohort of healthcare workers in London, UK, this nested case-control study involved weekly PCR testing of nasopharyngeal swabs along with blood sampling. Healthcare workers were recruited between 23 and 31 March 2020, during the week of the UK lockdown, and were followed weekly for up to roughly 15 weeks. This record belongs to a study of early T cells in non-severe SARS-CoV-2 infection (dated by TCRdb to the early 2020s). Study-level background: TCR sequencing used bulk RNA from unsorted whole blood, so alpha and beta chains could not be paired.

Overall study outcomes, separate from this receptor: VDJdb matching was skewed toward anti-spike CD8 responses, so virus-specific expansions were likely underestimated and private and CD4 specificities were missed.

Library method: 5' RACE. Instrument used: NextSeq 500. The TCR library protocol attached unique molecular identifiers to individual cDNA molecules to correct for sequencing error and PCR bias. TCR alpha and beta chains were both sequenced, and the abundances of alpha and beta sequences in each sample were closely correlated with each other. The source study handled its data this way. Decombinator V4 was used to annotate the V gene, J gene and CDR3 of the TCR sequences. Expanded TCRs were defined as changing significantly between any two time points under a Poisson model with p below 0.0001. Abundances of TCRs were expressed as counts per million after normalisation to the total number of TCRs sequenced in each sample. TRAV1-2 paired with TRAJ12, TRAJ20 or TRAJ33 defined MAIT TCRs, while TRAV10 paired with TRAJ18 defined iNKT TCRs. VDJdb, accessed 1 November 2021, was searched for CMV, EBV and SARS-CoV-2 annotated TCRs, excluding TCRs annotated for multiple antigens. The public reads were reprocessed in TCRdb via fastp at Q25 and MiXCR, keeping in-frame beta chains. Rows merge per CDR3 protein into single entries with the most common DNA and genes. TCRdb's processing, not the study's, gives the V and J calls here. The sample profile shows some 20,000 distinct CDR3 sequences; around 5.1% of them were found once. The top ten clones comprise more than 6% of the sample.

Relative to germline, V is missing 6 bases and J is missing 7 bases, with 7 bases of the junction outside any gene match. The germline V gene (reference sequence) provides CDR1 DFQATT and CDR2 SNEGSKA. There are 15 amino acids in the CDR3, from cysteine to phenylalanine inclusive. Only the CDR3 DNA is retained, 45 bases long and in frame from the first base. This sequence was found in an adult who was a healthcare worker with PCR-confirmed SARS-CoV-2 infection or an uninfected control (not recorded which). The sample comprised whole blood. The V and J segments used are TRBV20-1 and TRBJ2-1; 15 nucleotides in the junction match TRBD2. The nucleotide sequence is TGCAGTGCAACTACCGGGACTAGCGGGAGGAATGAGCAGTTCTTC. This translates into CSATTGTSGRNEQFF.